This T cell receptor (beta chain) came from a study of CD8+CD57+ T cells in acquired aplastic anemia. Overall study context: An average of roughly 2.9 ug of DNA was obtained from sorted CD4+ and CD8+ cells.

As regards this clonotype: The antigen remains undetermined.

Broader study findings: A set of approximately 30 CD8+ CDR3 sequences was shared between patients and controls, and these sequences appeared highly expressed in patients.

V lost 5 bases to trimming and J lost 1 base, with 9 bases between them. The CDR3 extends over 14 amino acids. Germline V gives CDR1 SGHDN, CDR2 FVKESK. Genomic DNA, serving as template, underwent TCR beta VDJ and CDR3 profiling. Via MiXCR, TCRdb re-called the reads, giving one row per CDR3 protein. The top ten hold 30% to 35% of the sample, which has about 110,000 distinct CDR3 sequences, roughly 50% seen once. This chain links TRBV14 with TRBJ2-1; no reliable D call. Sequencing input: sorted CD4+, CD8+, or CD8+CD57+ T cells (not recorded which) from PBMCs. This receptor was obtained from a human donor in good health, serving as a control. The CDR3 loop is CASSYGPSYNEQFF. The CDR3 nucleotides are TGTGCCAGCAGCTACGGGCCGTCCTACAATGAGCAGTTCTTC.